The following is a T cell receptor beta chain sequence with its context. This sample stems from a study of blood T cell repertoires in COVID-19. Here immunoSEQ multiplex PCR was the method, and the copy in TCRdb shows in-frame clones only, minus some. Among roughly 400,000 clones, 90% to 95% were seen once, and the ten largest hold around 0.86%. V shed 2 bases and J shed 2 bases, with 8 bases lying between them. Per germline, CDR1 KGHSH and CDR2 LQKENI. This CDR3 has 14 residues. The V and J genes are TRBV18 and TRBJ2-3; the D is unclear. The receptor was isolated from a woman in her thirties or forties who had been exposed to COVID-19. Sequencing was performed on PBMCs or T cells enriched from blood (not recorded which). The CDR3 spells CASSPITNTDTQYF. In DNA form, the CDR3 reads TGTGCCAGCTCACCAATAACTAACACAGATACGCAGTATTTT.